These 21 T cell receptor beta chains came from one sample sequenced in a study of blood T cell repertoires in COVID-19. TCRdb keeps only in-frame clones here, not all; method: immunoSEQ multiplex PCR. This table holds 350,000 or so clones, more than 70% found once. Sequenced sample: PBMCs or T cells enriched from blood (not recorded which). These receptor sequences come from a woman under 40 who had been exposed to COVID-19.

The chain has TRBV28 and TRBJ1-2; weak D call: TRBD1 (5 bases). The CDR3 extends over 14 amino acids. Germline-derived CDR1 and CDR2 are MDHEN and SYDVKM. V lost 2 bases, J lost 0 bases, and 7 bases lay in between. CDR3 loop: CASSLGASNYGYTF. The CDR3 DNA reads as TGTGCCAGCAGTTTAGGGGCTTCTAACTATGGCTACACCTTC.

The chain combines TRBV10-1 with TRBJ2-2; 12 nucleotides line up with TRBD2. The ends lost 11 bases at V and 1 base at J; junction bases unmatched: 2. Per germline, CDR1 WNHNN and CDR2 SYGVQD (reference sequence). The CDR3 has 14 amino acids. CDR3 protein: CAGGLAGNTGELFF. The DNA of the CDR3 is TGCGCCGGGGGACTAGCGGGGAACACCGGGGAGCTGTTTTTT.

This clone was detected a few times. The chain joins TRBV4-2 to TRBJ2-2; D gene unclear. V was shortened by 4 bases and J by 6 bases, with 6 bases between the two germline ends. Germline CDR1 reads LGHNA; CDR2 reads YNFKEQ. CDR3 length: 12 residues. CDR3 DNA sequence: TGTGCCAGCAGCCCAACTGCCGGGGAGCTGTTTTTT. Its translation: CASSPTAGELFF.

The chain employs TRBV29-1 and TRBJ1-1; D is ambiguous. The CDR3 covers 15 residues. In germline, CDR1 is SQVTM, CDR2 ANQGSEA. V was trimmed by 4 bases and J by 1 base, leaving 16 bases between them. Written as DNA, the CDR3 is TGCAGCGTTGGTCTCTCCGTTGTTCGGAACACTGAAGCTTTCTTT. Its protein product is CSVGLSVVRNTEAFF. The full variable domain, completed using reference TRBV29-1 and TRBJ1-1, is SAVISQKPSRDICQRGTSLTIQCQVDSQVTMMFWYRQQPGQSLTLIATANQGSEATYESGFVIDKFPISRPNLTFSTLTVSNMSPEDSSIYLCSVGLSVVRNTEAFFGQGTRLTVV.

J is TRBJ1-2 and V is TRBV11-3; D gene ambiguous. V was cut by 5 bases and J by 8 bases, with 18 bases left in between. This CDR3 contains 14 residues. Germline CDR1 is SGHNT and CDR2 is YENEEA. The DNA of the CDR3 is TGTGCCAGCAGCCCTAGCCCGAGTGGGTCCGGCTACACCTTC. Translated: CASSPSPSGSGYTF.

Notes on this clone: The sample holds other DNA sequences that translate to the same CDR3. The chain is built from TRBV12-3 or TRBV12-4 and TRBJ2-5; D is ambiguous. CDR3 length: 11 amino acids. V lost 5 bases, J lost 1 base, and 2 bases lay in between. CDR3 in amino acids: CASSLQETQYF. In nucleotides, the CDR3 is TGTGCCAGCAGTCTCCAAGAGACCCAGTACTTC.

The chain combines TRBV28 with TRBJ2-1; 8 bases line up with TRBD2. The CDR3 consists of 15 residues. V trimming: 2 bases; J trimming: 0 bases; junction bases outside the gene matches: 0. Per the germline V gene, CDR1 is MDHEN and CDR2 is SYDVKM. CDR3 bases: TGTGCCAGCAGTTTAAGCGGGAGCTCCTACAATGAGCAGTTCTTC. This codes for CASSLSGSSYNEQFF.

As regards this clone: This specimen includes other DNA sequences encoding the same CDR3. J is TRBJ2-1 and V is TRBV12-3 or TRBV12-4; maybe TRBD2 (6 bases). The CDR3 covers 13 residues. The ends were cut back, 3 bases at V and 4 bases at J, with 7 bases in the middle. The CDR3 region is CASSFGGYNEQFF. The CDR3 DNA sequence: TGTGCCAGCAGTTTCGGGGGTTACAATGAGCAGTTCTTC.

This chain links TRBV28 with TRBJ1-5; unclear D gene. The germline V gene has CDR1 MDHEN and CDR2 SYDVKM. V was trimmed by 3 bases and J by 1 base, leaving 13 bases between them. This CDR3 has 16 residues. CDR3 residues: CASSFPEWRSNQPQHF. The DNA for the CDR3 is TGTGCCAGCAGTTTCCCCGAGTGGAGGAGCAATCAGCCCCAGCATTTT.

This clone was picked up one time. This sample includes further DNA sequences coding for the same CDR3. V gene TRBV9 combines with J gene TRBJ2-3, with 8 bases that match TRBD2. V was clipped by 0 bases and J by 6 bases; unmatched bases: 3. The CDR3 sequence is 14 residues long. Per germline, CDR1 SGDLS and CDR2 YYNGEE. CDR3 sequence reads: CASSVAGGGDTQYF. The CDR3 nucleotides read TGTGCCAGCAGCGTAGCGGGGGGGGGTGATACGCAGTATTTT. The whole variable domain, filled in from reference TRBV9 and TRBJ2-3, reads DSGVTQTPKHLITATGQRVTLRCSPRSGDLSVYWYQQSLDQGLQFLIQYYNGEERAKGNILERFSAQQFPDLHSELNLSSLELGDSALYFCASSVAGGGDTQYFGPGTRLTVL.

V gene TRBV7-9 combines with J gene TRBJ2-2; 8 bases are a match to TRBD2. The trim removed 5 bases at V and 5 bases at J, leaving 10 bases unmatched. Germline-derived CDR1 and CDR2 are SEHNR and FQNEAQ (reference sequence). This CDR3 has 16 residues. CDR3 sequence: CASSQARAGGTGELFF. The CDR3 region has the DNA TGTGCCAGCAGCCAGGCGAGGGCGGGAGGAACCGGGGAGCTGTTTTTT.

The chain uses TRBV5-6 and TRBJ2-1; the match to TRBD2 covers 12 bases. Germline values: CDR1 SGHDT, CDR2 YYEEEE. The CDR3 spans 15 residues. Germline trimming cut 4 bases from V and 10 bases from J; bases unmatched to any gene: 9. CDR3 sequence reads: CASSPLAGGPREQFF. In nucleotides, the CDR3 is TGTGCCAGCAGCCCCCTAGCGGGAGGGCCCCGCGAGCAGTTCTTC.

Of note for this clone: An end of the junction does not agree with germline; a read error may underlie this. The chain uses TRBV28 and TRBJ1-2; 7 bases are a match to TRBD1. Germline CDR1 MDHEN, CDR2 SYDVKM. The CDR3 extends over 16 amino acids. CDR3 DNA sequence: TGTGCCAGCAGTTTCCCCAGACAGGGAGGAAATAACGGCTACACCTTT. Amino acid sequence: CASSFPRQGGNNGYTF.

The chain is built from TRBV28 and TRBJ2-1, with D tentatively TRBD1 (5 bases). Germline CDR1 MDHEN, CDR2 SYDVKM. This CDR3 is built from 14 residues. V gave up 4 bases and J gave up 7 bases, with 14 bases separating them. The CDR3 DNA sequence: TGTGCCAGCAGTTCTGGGGCGACCTCTAATGAGCAGTTCTTC. It codes for CASSSGATSNEQFF.

The chain employs TRBV20-1 and TRBJ2-3; D perhaps matches TRBD2 (5 bases). The CDR3 length is 15 residues. CDR1 and CDR2 (germline): DFQATT, SNEGSKA (reference sequence). The V end was cut by 3 bases, the J end by 6 bases, with 19 bases between. CDR3 amino acids: CSASGIAVRADTQYF. In nucleotides, the CDR3 is TGCAGTGCTAGTGGTATTGCGGTGCGGGCGGATACGCAGTATTTT.

The V call is TRBV6-6, the J call TRBJ2-7, with D perhaps TRBD1 (6 bases). The V gene's germline CDR1 is MNHNY and CDR2 SVGAGI (reference sequence). The CDR3 extends over 17 amino acids. The V and J ends lost 5 bases and 1 base respectively, with 21 bases between them. The CDR3: CASSQTLDSYHSYEQYF. In nucleotides, the CDR3 is TGTGCCAGCAGTCAAACTTTGGACAGCTACCATTCCTACGAGCAGTACTTC.

The chain joins TRBV6-5 to TRBJ1-2, with D maybe TRBD1 (5 bases). The CDR3 runs 13 residues. From germline, CDR1 is MNHEY and CDR2 SVGAGI. V was shortened by 6 bases and J by 0 bases, with 8 bases between the two germline ends. For the CDR3, the DNA is TGTGCCAGCAGGCAGACAGCTAACTATGGCTACACCTTC. Its translation: CASRQTANYGYTF.

This sequence joins TRBV3-1 (or the pseudogene TRBV3-2) and TRBJ1-2; D is uncertain. The CDR3 spans 15 residues. V lost 4 bases, J lost 8 bases, and 20 bases lay in between. The germline gives CDR1 LGHDT, CDR2 YNNKEL (reference sequence). CDR3 in DNA: TGTGCCAGCAGCCCCCGCGGGCTACGGGTGGGGGGCTACACCTTC. Amino acid sequence: CASSPRGLRVGGYTF.

J is TRBJ2-7 and V is TRBV27; 11 nucleotides align to TRBD2. Germline trimming cut 6 bases from V and 5 bases from J; bases unmatched to any gene: 3. The CDR3 length is 13 residues. Germline-derived CDR1 and CDR2 are MNHEY and SMNVEV (reference sequence). DNA of the CDR3: TGTGCCAGCAGCCCGGGACTAGCGGACGAGCAGTACTTC. It is translated as CASSPGLADEQYF.

The chain joins TRBV29-1 to TRBJ2-3; tentative D call: TRBD1 (5 bases). V was cut by 7 bases and J by 2 bases, with 16 bases left in between. This CDR3 contains 14 residues. CDR1 SQVTM and CDR2 ANQGSEA come from the germline V gene. Written as DNA, the CDR3 is TGCAGCGGGGAATTTGGGGCCTACACAGATACGCAGTATTTT. Translated, it gives CSGEFGAYTDTQYF.

The J gene is TRBJ2-1, the V gene TRBV7-6; 11 bases fit TRBD2. Germline values: CDR1 SGHVS, CDR2 FNYEAQ. J lost 8 bases, V lost 5 bases, and 8 bases had no gene match. This CDR3 region has 15 residues. In DNA, the CDR3 is TGTGCCAGCAGCGGAGAGCTAGCGGGAGGCGATGAGCAGTTCTTC. This translates into CASSGELAGGDEQFF.